The 30 T cell receptor beta chains reported below all come from one sample, sequenced in a study of T cell responses to AZD1222 COVID-19 vaccine. Libraries were prepared by immunoSEQ multiplex PCR; TCRdb keeps only in-frame clonotypes and omits some of them. The table records some 100,000 clones, 75% to 90% of them present only once. Sample: peripheral blood, taken 28 days after the second AZD1222 dose. The receptors stem from an adult who received the AZD1222 COVID-19 vaccine.

The J gene is TRBJ1-2, the V gene TRBV7-9, with D tentatively TRBD1 (5 bases). Germline V gene data show CDR1 as SEHNR and CDR2 as FQNEAQ (reference sequence). V lost 3 bases to trimming and J lost 5 bases, with 13 bases between them. The CDR3 is made up of 14 amino acids. The CDR3 bases are TGTGCCAGCAGCTTCGGGGGGATGGGATATGGCTACACCTTC. It translates to CASSFGGMGYGYTF.

The gene calls are TRBV6-5 and TRBJ1-6; 7 bases line up with TRBD1. Germline CDR1 reads MNHEY; CDR2 reads SVGAGI. The junction had 7 bases not matched to a gene; V was cut back by 2 bases and J by 9 bases. There are 15 residues in the CDR3. The CDR3 bases are TGTGCCAGCAGTTACCATGACAGGGAGAGTTCACCCCTCCACTTT. Amino acids: CASSYHDRESSPLHF.

The rearrangement joins TRBV27 to TRBJ1-1; a possible D gene is TRBD1 (6 bases). V was shortened by 6 bases and J by 4 bases, with 18 bases between the two germline ends. Germline V CDR1 and CDR2: MNHEY, SMNVEV (reference sequence). The CDR3 covers 15 residues. CDR3 protein: CASSPGDLGGTEAFF. The DNA of the CDR3 is TGTGCCAGCAGCCCCGGGGATCTAGGGGGCACTGAAGCTTTCTTT.

The genes are TRBV7-2 and TRBJ2-2; 7 bases align to TRBD2. CDR3 length: 17 amino acids. V was pared by 4 bases and J by 2 bases, with 10 bases of the junction left unmatched. Germline loops: CDR1 SGHTA, CDR2 FQGNSA. The CDR3 loop reads CASSSSELAANTGELFF. CDR3 coding DNA: TGTGCCAGCAGCTCCTCTGAGCTAGCGGCCAACACCGGGGAGCTGTTTTTT.

This clone was seen once. CDR3 sequence reads: CASSSSQGSNGYTF. The CDR3, as DNA: TGTGCCAGCTCAAGCTCTCAGGGTTCAAATGGCTACACCTTC. J is TRBJ1-2 and V is TRBV18; possibly TRBD1 for D (5 bases). The V end lost 5 bases, the J end lost 6 bases, and 16 bases lay between the germline ends. The CDR3 sequence is 14 residues long. Per the germline V gene, CDR1 is KGHSH and CDR2 is LQKENI. Full variable domain (remainder filled in from reference TRBV18 and TRBJ1-2): NAGVMQNPRHLVRRRGQEARLRCSPMKGHSHVYWYRQLPEEGLKFMVYLQKENIIDESGMPKERFSAEFPKEGPSILRIQQVVRGDSAAYFCASSSSQGSNGYTFGSGTRLTVV.

This clone was seen just once. V gene TRBV28 combines with J gene TRBJ1-1; a possible D gene is TRBD1 (5 bases). Per germline, CDR1 MDHEN and CDR2 SYDVKM. The V end was cut by 6 bases, the J end by 10 bases, with 15 bases between. The CDR3 covers 12 residues. DNA for the CDR3: TGTGCCAGCAGCCCAGGGATACATAGAGCTTTCTTT. It codes for CASSPGIHRAFF.

V gene TRBV7-8 combines with J gene TRBJ2-5; 8 nucleotides match TRBD1. V lost 4 bases, J lost 3 bases, and 16 bases stayed unmatched. The germline CDR1 and CDR2 sequences are SGHVS and FQNEAQ. This CDR3 region has 18 residues. The CDR3 nucleotides read TGTGCCAGCAGCTCACAATTGGACAGGGTTAGGTGGGAAGAGACCCAGTACTTC. The encoded protein is CASSSQLDRVRWEETQYF. The whole variable domain, remainder taken from reference TRBV7-8 and TRBJ2-5, is GAGVSQSPRYKVAKRGQDVALRCDPISGHVSLFWYQQALGQGPEFLTYFQNEAQLDKSGLPSDRFFAERPEGSVSTLKIQRTQQEDSAVYLCASSSQLDRVRWEETQYFGPGTRLLVL.

The CDR3 DNA follows: TGTGCCAGCAGCCCTTGGGGGGGGACTAATGAAAAACTGTTTTTT. As protein: CASSPWGGTNEKLFF. V and J are TRBV9 and TRBJ1-4; tentatively, D is TRBD1 (5 bases). The CDR3 has 15 amino acids. Trimming pared 4 bases from V and 2 bases from J, leaving 12 bases between. From germline, CDR1 is SGDLS and CDR2 YYNGEE.

The chain has TRBV30 and TRBJ2-7, with TRBD2 matching over 9 bases. Per the germline V gene, CDR1 is GTSNPN and CDR2 is SVGIG (reference sequence). Trimming removed 2 bases from V and 4 bases from J; junction bases left unmatched: 6. This CDR3 contains 14 residues. The CDR3 sequence is CAWSSTSGFYEQYF. In DNA, the CDR3 is TGTGCCTGGAGTTCGACTAGCGGTTTTTACGAGCAGTACTTC.

CDR3 in amino acids: CASSPQEYEQYF. The CDR3 DNA reads as TGTGCCAGCAGCCCACAGGAATACGAGCAGTACTTC. The rearrangement links TRBV6-2 or TRBV6-3 to TRBJ2-7; weak D call: TRBD1 (5 bases). CDR1 is MNHEY, CDR2 SVGEGT, per germline. This CDR3 has 12 residues. V was pared by 6 bases and J by 4 bases, with 10 bases between.

J is TRBJ1-3 and V is TRBV11-2, with 7 bases aligning to TRBD1. The V segment lost 1 base and the J segment 2 bases; nucleotides outside the gene matches: 2. The CDR3 covers 15 residues. Germline assignment: CDR1 SGHAT and CDR2 FQNNGV. For the CDR3, the DNA is TGTGCCAGCAGCTTAGGCGGGACAGCTGGAAACACCATATATTTT. The encoded protein is CASSLGGTAGNTIYF. The variable domain in full, completed from reference TRBV11-2 and TRBJ1-3, reads EAGVAQSPRYKIIEKRQSVAFWCNPISGHATLYWYQQILGQGPKLLIQFQNNGVVDDSQLPKDRFSAERLKGVDSTLKIQPAKLEDSAVYLCASSLGGTAGNTIYFGEGSWLTVV.

In its sample, this clone was seen a few times. The chain recombines TRBV29-1 with TRBJ1-2; D is uncertain. V shed 5 bases and J shed 0 bases, with 13 bases lying between them. The length of the CDR3 is 14 residues. Germline V gene lookup returns CDR1 SQVTM and CDR2 ANQGSEA. The CDR3 nucleotides are TGCAGCGTTCATCTAGGCAGAGCTAACTATGGCTACACCTTC. Translated: CSVHLGRANYGYTF.

The rearrangement links TRBV4-3 to TRBJ1-1; 9 nucleotides agree with TRBD1. CDR3 length: 15 amino acids. The V segment lost 4 bases and the J segment 5 bases; nucleotides outside the gene matches: 8. Germline V lookup: CDR1 LGHNA, CDR2 YSLEER. As DNA, the CDR3 is TGCGCCAGCAGCCCTGGCCGACAGGGGGAAACTGAAGCTTTCTTT. Amino acid sequence: CASSPGRQGETEAFF.

This chain uses TRBV3-1 (or the pseudogene TRBV3-2) with TRBJ1-2; 7 bases line up with TRBD1. From germline, CDR1 is LGHDT and CDR2 YNNKEL (reference sequence). Trimming at V came to 0 bases and at J to 3 bases, leaving 10 bases not matched to a gene. The CDR3 loop spans 17 amino acids. The CDR3: CASSQDRYHRGDYGYTF. DNA of the CDR3: TGTGCCAGCAGCCAAGATCGTTACCACAGGGGCGACTATGGCTACACCTTC.

The J gene is TRBJ1-1, the V gene TRBV13; D gene unclear. Germline V gene sequence: CDR1 PRHDT, CDR2 FYEKMQ (reference sequence). The CDR3 extends over 19 amino acids. Deletions cut 2 bases from V and 1 base from J, with 23 bases between. CDR3 in amino acids: CASSLSLLIFGAGNTEAFF. The CDR3 DNA sequence: TGTGCCAGCAGCTTAAGTCTTTTAATATTCGGCGCAGGGAACACTGAAGCTTTCTTT.

The V gene is TRBV5-1, the J gene TRBJ2-4; 12 nucleotides line up with TRBD2. Trimming took 0 bases from V and 7 from J; bases not matched to a gene: 8. The CDR3 is made up of 17 amino acids. CDR1 and CDR2 (germline): SGHRS, YFSETQ. CDR3 sequence reads: CASSLEPTSGGFNIQYF. The CDR3 region has the DNA TGCGCCAGCAGCTTGGAACCGACTAGCGGGGGTTTTAACATTCAGTACTTC.

The table lists this clone with a count of one. This sequence joins TRBV6-5 and TRBJ1-1; 8 nucleotides match TRBD1. Germline V gene sequence: CDR1 MNHEY, CDR2 SVGAGI. This CDR3 contains 15 residues. V was pared by 7 bases and J by 1 base, with 8 bases of the junction left unmatched. DNA of the CDR3: TGTGCCAGCAATGGCGTTGACAGGGGGAACACTGAAGCTTTCTTT. Its translation is CASNGVDRGNTEAFF.

The rearrangement uses TRBV6-5 and TRBJ2-5, with D possibly TRBD2 on 6 matching bases. Per the germline V gene, CDR1 is MNHEY and CDR2 is SVGAGI. Deletions cut 4 bases from V and 5 bases from J, with 14 bases between. CDR3 length: 14 amino acids. The CDR3 nucleotides are TGTGCCAGCAGTTCCTGGACTAATTTTGAGACCCAGTACTTC. Amino acid sequence: CASSSWTNFETQYF.

This rearrangement joins TRBV7-9 to TRBJ1-2; D is ambiguous. The CDR3 covers 13 residues. The germline gives CDR1 SEHNR, CDR2 FQNEAQ (reference sequence). V gave up 1 base and J gave up 1 base, with 4 bases separating them. The CDR3 sequence: CASSLVNNYGYTF. The CDR3 nucleotides are TGTGCCAGCAGCTTAGTAAATAACTATGGCTACACCTTC.

The rearrangement uses TRBV11-2 and TRBJ2-7; the match to TRBD2 covers 7 bases. Germline CDR1 and CDR2: SGHAT and FQNNGV. The CDR3 is 15 residues long. The V segment lost 2 bases and the J segment 1 base; nucleotides outside the gene matches: 5. CDR3 sequence: CASSLLAGPSYEQYF. The CDR3 bases are TGTGCCAGCAGCTTATTAGCGGGCCCTTCCTACGAGCAGTACTTC.

The chain employs TRBV11-2 and TRBJ1-3; D remains unclear. V dropped 5 bases and J dropped 4 bases, with 12 bases sitting between them. Germline CDR1 and CDR2: SGHAT and FQNNGV. CDR3 length: 14 residues. The DNA of the CDR3 is TGTGCCAGCAGCGGAACCGCCTTAGGAAACACCATATATTTT. It specifies CASSGTALGNTIYF.

The rearrangement links TRBV7-9 to TRBJ1-6; D gene ambiguous. Germline V lookup: CDR1 SEHNR, CDR2 FQNEAQ (reference sequence). Trimming left V 3 bases short and J 4 bases short, with 7 bases between. The CDR3 covers 14 residues. For the CDR3, the DNA is TGTGCCAGCAGCTTTACCGATTATAATTCACCCCTCCACTTT. Amino acids: CASSFTDYNSPLHF.

The CDR3 here is CASSAAPDTQYF. CDR3 sequence (DNA): TGTGCCAGCAGTGCCGCGCCGGATACGCAGTATTTT. The chain recombines TRBV2 with TRBJ2-3; D unresolved. The CDR3 totals 12 residues. Looked up from germline, CDR1 is SNHLY and CDR2 is FYNNEI. V lost 4 bases and J 6 bases, leaving 8 bases between the germline ends. The variable domain in full, with the rest retrieved from reference TRBV2 and TRBJ2-3, is EPEVTQTPSHQVTQMGQEVILRCVPISNHLYFYWYRQILGQKVEFLVSFYNNEISEKSEIFDDQFSVERPDGSNFTLKIRSTKLEDSAMYFCASSAAPDTQYFGPGTRLTVL.

This chain uses TRBV28 with TRBJ2-6; D unclear. The CDR3 is made up of 17 amino acids. The ends were cut back, 6 bases at V and 0 bases at J, with 15 bases in the middle. CDR1 MDHEN and CDR2 SYDVKM come from the germline V gene. The CDR3 loop reads CASRPLDGDSGANVLTF. DNA of the CDR3: TGTGCCAGCAGACCTCTGGACGGTGACTCTGGGGCCAACGTCCTGACTTTC.

This clone was detected only once. The V call is TRBV6-6, the J call TRBJ1-5; 7 positions agree with TRBD1. V shed 2 bases and J 5 bases; nucleotides not matched to a gene: 6. Germline CDR1 reads MNHNY; CDR2 reads SVGAGI (reference sequence). The CDR3 is 15 residues long. The CDR3 nucleotides are TGTGCCAGCAGTTACGACAGGGTCTGGGATCAGCCCCAGCATTTT. The encoded protein is CASSYDRVWDQPQHF.

V is TRBV30 and J is TRBJ2-7; 11 bases are a match to TRBD1. Looked up from germline, CDR1 is GTSNPN and CDR2 is SVGIG (reference sequence). J gave up 2 bases and V 4 bases, and 1 base lay outside the gene matches. CDR3 length equals 13 residues. CDR3 sequence: CAWTDRGPYEQYF. The DNA of the CDR3 is TGTGCCTGGACGGACAGGGGGCCCTACGAGCAGTACTTC.

Points on this clone: In the same sample, other DNA sequences code for this CDR3. V usage is TRBV19 and J usage is TRBJ2-7; 9 bases agree with TRBD2. Germline CDR1 is LNHDA and CDR2 is SQIVND (reference sequence). The CDR3 runs 16 residues. Germline trimming cut 5 bases from V and 3 bases from J; bases unmatched to any gene: 11. The CDR3 DNA reads as TGTGCCAGTAGTTCCCTTCGCAATAGCGGGAGCTACGAGCAGTACTTC. It encodes CASSSLRNSGSYEQYF.

The chain combines TRBV11-2 with TRBJ1-1; a possible D gene is TRBD1 (6 bases). The germline V gene has CDR1 SGHAT and CDR2 FQNNGV. There are 14 residues in the CDR3. V shed 4 bases and J shed 4 bases, with 13 bases lying between them. CDR3 loop: CASSSTGGATEAFF. In nucleotides, the CDR3 is TGTGCCAGCAGCTCGACAGGTGGGGCCACTGAAGCTTTCTTT.

The chain recombines TRBV2 with TRBJ1-1; D unresolved. From germline, CDR1 is SNHLY and CDR2 FYNNEI. The CDR3 contains 12 residues. V was shortened by 0 bases and J by 4 bases, with 3 bases between the two germline ends. For the CDR3, the DNA is TGTGCCAGCAGTGAAGCGGCCACTGAAGCTTTCTTT. Translating gives CASSEAATEAFF. Variable domain in full (rest from reference TRBV2 and TRBJ1-1): EPEVTQTPSHQVTQMGQEVILRCVPISNHLYFYWYRQILGQKVEFLVSFYNNEISEKSEIFDDQFSVERPDGSNFTLKIRSTKLEDSAMYFCASSEAATEAFFGQGTRLTVV.

This chain connects TRBV6-5 to TRBJ1-1, with 8 bases matching TRBD1. With 6 bases clipped from V and 3 bases from J, the junction kept 3 bases outside the gene matches. CDR1 and CDR2 from the germline V gene are MNHEY and SVGAGI. The CDR3 sequence is 13 residues long. CDR3 residues: CASSRTGYTEAFF. Written as DNA, the CDR3 is TGTGCCAGCAGCAGGACAGGGTACACTGAAGCTTTCTTT.